The 27 T cell receptor beta chains given below trace back to one sample, sequenced in a study of T cell clonotyping in hematopoietic cell transplantation. Assay: immunoSEQ multiplex PCR; the TCRdb copy retains only in-frame clones and omits some. The sample records 5,500 to 8,500 clones, around a third being singletons. The material sequenced was peripheral blood mononuclear cells, taken 30 days after allogeneic stem cell transplant. The receptors come from a female patient between 55 and 75 years old who had an allogeneic stem cell transplant, so the T cells may come from the graft donor. Some clones in this sample may be carry-over from other donors' samples.

V is TRBV30 and J is TRBJ2-7, with 10 bases fitting TRBD2. Germline loops: CDR1 GTSNPN, CDR2 SVGIG (reference sequence). CDR3 size: 19 residues. V lost 0 bases, J lost 0 bases, and 14 bases stayed unmatched. The CDR3 DNA reads as TGTGCCTGGAGTGTACTCGGAGAACTAGCGGGATTTAGCTCCTACGAGCAGTACTTC. Translated, it gives CAWSVLGELAGFSSYEQYF.

The gene calls are TRBV30 and TRBJ1-2; weak D call: TRBD1 (5 bases). This CDR3 has 13 amino acids. The germline CDR1 and CDR2 sequences are GTSNPN and SVGIG (reference sequence). CDR3 sequence reads: CALSTGGGYGYTF. DNA for the CDR3: TGTGCTCTTTCAACGGGGGGAGGCTATGGCTACACCTTC.

This clone was found a few times. This chain connects TRBV5-8 to TRBJ1-1; no clear D gene. Germline values: CDR1 SGHTS, CDR2 YDEGEE. The CDR3 runs to 13 residues. The V end was cut by 7 bases, the J end by 4 bases, with 14 bases between. The CDR3 region has the DNA TGTGCCAGCGCCCCCTGGGGTCCCACTGAAGCTTTCTTT. It specifies CASAPWGPTEAFF.

By sample share, this clone is medium-sized. The CDR3 spells CASSVATGGLYEQYF. CDR3 sequence (DNA): TGTGCCAGCAGCGTAGCGACAGGGGGCCTGTACGAGCAGTACTTC. V and J are TRBV9 and TRBJ2-7; 10 bases are a match to TRBD1. The germline V gene has CDR1 SGDLS and CDR2 YYNGEE. This CDR3 contains 15 residues. Trimming cost V 0 bases and J 4 bases; bases outside gene matches: 4. The variable domain in full, with the rest retrieved from reference TRBV9 and TRBJ2-7, is DSGVTQTPKHLITATGQRVTLRCSPRSGDLSVYWYQQSLDQGLQFLIQYYNGEERAKGNILERFSAQQFPDLHSELNLSSLELGDSALYFCASSVATGGLYEQYFGPGTRLTVT.

In this sample, this clone turned up a few times. This sequence joins TRBV30 and TRBJ1-2, with D maybe TRBD1 (5 bases). Germline loops: CDR1 GTSNPN, CDR2 SVGIG (reference sequence). The CDR3 spans 14 residues. The V end lost 2 bases, the J end lost 7 bases, and 17 bases lay between the germline ends. In DNA, the CDR3 is TGTGCCTGGAGTTCCCGGGGGACGATGGGTGGCTACACCTTC. It specifies CAWSSRGTMGGYTF.

The table lists this clone with a few counts. The chain is built from TRBV19 and TRBJ2-7, with D perhaps matching TRBD2 (6 bases). The V gene lost 11 bases and the J gene lost 2 bases, with 16 bases spanning the gap. Germline lookup yields CDR1 LNHDA and CDR2 SQIVND (reference sequence). This CDR3 has 13 residues. The CDR3 bases are TGTGCCCTTCCCGGCGGGACGGCCTACGAGCAGTACTTC. This gives the protein CALPGGTAYEQYF.

The rearrangement links TRBV7-9 to TRBJ1-1; no clear D. The CDR3 loop spans 15 amino acids. Germline V gene data show CDR1 as SEHNR and CDR2 as FQNEAQ (reference sequence). V was clipped by 5 bases and J by 5 bases, with 18 bases between them. The CDR3 sequence is CASSLKHPGDTEAFF. DNA for the CDR3: TGTGCCAGCAGCCTTAAACATCCCGGGGATACTGAAGCTTTCTTT.

There are a few counts of this clone. The genes are TRBV30 and TRBJ1-1; D is possibly TRBD1 (5 bases). Per germline, CDR1 GTSNPN and CDR2 SVGIG (reference sequence). The V end lost 4 bases, the J end lost 8 bases, and 11 bases lay between the germline ends. CDR3 length equals 11 residues. This chain's CDR3 is CAWNRDREAFF. In nucleotides, the CDR3 is TGTGCCTGGAACCGGGACCGGGAAGCTTTCTTT.

This chain connects TRBV30 to TRBJ2-7; 9 nucleotides agree with TRBD1. This CDR3 has 14 amino acids. Unmatched junction bases numbered 7, after V lost 3 bases and J lost 4 bases. Germline V gene lookup returns CDR1 GTSNPN and CDR2 SVGIG (reference sequence). The CDR3 is CAWSPGQGRYEQYF. The CDR3 DNA follows: TGTGCCTGGAGCCCGGGACAGGGACGGTACGAGCAGTACTTC.

This clone has a handful of counts. The V call is TRBV5-1, the J call TRBJ1-1; a weak D match, TRBD1 (6 bases). From germline, CDR1 is SGHRS and CDR2 YFSETQ. The CDR3 is 16 residues long. The ends were cut back, 4 bases at V and 9 bases at J, with 25 bases in the middle. The CDR3 region is CASSLEPRQATQQAFF. CDR3 DNA sequence: TGCGCCAGCAGCCTCGAACCCCGACAGGCCACGCAACAAGCTTTCTTT.

The chain has TRBV4-1 and TRBJ1-1; no firm D call. In germline, CDR1 is MGHRA, CDR2 YSYEKL. The CDR3 length is 16 residues. V lost 1 base and J 2 bases, leaving 14 bases between the germline ends. CDR3 in amino acids: CASSQVRTNINTEAFF. CDR3 nucleotide sequence: TGCGCCAGCAGCCAAGTAAGGACTAACATTAACACTGAAGCTTTCTTT.

This clone turned up a few times. The V gene is TRBV2, the J gene TRBJ1-5; D unresolved. Germline V gives CDR1 SNHLY, CDR2 FYNNEI. The V gene lost 3 bases and the J gene lost 2 bases, with 2 bases spanning the gap. The CDR3 runs 12 residues. The CDR3 loop is CASSEGNQPQHF. As DNA, the CDR3 is TGTGCCAGCAGTGAGGGCAATCAGCCCCAGCATTTT.

The CDR3: CAWGGQGTDTQYF. In nucleotides, the CDR3 is TGTGCCTGGGGAGGGCAGGGCACAGATACGCAGTATTTT. The chain links TRBV30 to TRBJ2-3; TRBD2 is a possible D gene (6 bases). The CDR3 has 13 amino acids. Trimming took off 5 bases at V and 1 base at J, with 10 bases between the two ends. Looked up from germline, CDR1 is GTSNPN and CDR2 is SVGIG (reference sequence).

The chain is built from TRBV30 and TRBJ2-7; 8 positions match TRBD2. The CDR3 extends over 14 amino acids. The V and J ends lost 0 bases and 3 bases, in that order; junction bases with no gene match: 4. The germline V gene has CDR1 GTSNPN and CDR2 SVGIG (reference sequence). CDR3 amino acids: CAWSVETSVYEQYF. The CDR3 DNA reads TGTGCCTGGAGTGTGGAGACTAGCGTCTACGAGCAGTACTTC.

This clone was detected a few times. The chain carries TRBV30 and TRBJ1-1; possibly TRBD1 for D (5 bases). CDR1 GTSNPN and CDR2 SVGIG come from the germline V gene (reference sequence). CDR3 size: 11 residues. Between the trimmed V and J ends, which lost 5 bases and 9 bases, there was a span of 13 bases. DNA for the CDR3: TGTGCCTGGGGGGACGGAGCGCAAGCTTTCTTT. As protein: CAWGDGAQAFF.

This clone was picked up a small number of times. The chain couples TRBV30 to TRBJ1-2; 8 bases line up with TRBD1. This CDR3 is 17 amino acids long. CDR1 GTSNPN and CDR2 SVGIG come from the germline V gene (reference sequence). V shed 4 bases, J shed 6 bases, and the junction held 19 bases outside the gene matches. CDR3 sequence (DNA): TGTGCCTGGACTCGTAGCCGGACAGGGAATTTGTTTAATGGCTACACCTTC. Protein sequence: CAWTRSRTGNLFNGYTF.

This clone was counted between two and nine times. The chain combines TRBV30 with TRBJ1-6; weak D call: TRBD1 (5 bases). The V gene lost 8 bases and the J gene lost 6 bases, with 14 bases spanning the gap. In germline, CDR1 is GTSNPN, CDR2 SVGIG (reference sequence). The CDR3 sequence is 13 residues long. The CDR3 coding sequence is TGTGCCGGGGGGTGGGTCCCTAATTCACCCCTCCACTTT. Protein: CAGGWVPNSPLHF.

In this sample, this clone turned up a few times. The chain links TRBV6-5 to TRBJ1-2; D uncertain. In germline, CDR1 is MNHEY, CDR2 SVGAGI. V dropped 0 bases and J dropped 8 bases, with 10 bases sitting between them. This CDR3 has 13 amino acids. The DNA of the CDR3 is TGTGCCAGCAGTTACTCTAACGGCAGGGGCTACACCTTC. This encodes CASSYSNGRGYTF.

The chain carries TRBV30 and TRBJ1-5, with unresolved D. Trimming stripped 2 bases from V and 7 bases from J, with 9 bases between. Germline V lookup: CDR1 GTSNPN, CDR2 SVGIG (reference sequence). The CDR3 totals 12 residues. The DNA for the CDR3 is TGTGCCTGGAGTACGGGGAGCCAGCCCCAGCATTTT. It specifies CAWSTGSQPQHF.

The V call is TRBV4-3, the J call TRBJ1-2, with D unclear. The germline V gene has CDR1 LGHNA and CDR2 YSLEER. Trimming shortened V by 2 bases and J by 1 base, and 11 bases separated the two germline ends. The CDR3 is 15 residues long. The CDR3 spells CASSQWRQDNYGYTF. The CDR3 bases are TGCGCCAGCAGCCAATGGAGGCAGGATAACTATGGCTACACCTTC.

The gene calls are TRBV30 and TRBJ1-1; D gene unclear. This CDR3 region has 14 residues. V was cut by 5 bases and J by 4 bases, with 17 bases left in between. CDR1 GTSNPN and CDR2 SVGIG come from the germline V gene (reference sequence). CDR3 residues: CAWARGRRSTEAFF. The CDR3 nucleotides are TGTGCCTGGGCACGAGGCAGGAGGTCCACTGAAGCTTTCTTT.

The chain joins TRBV7-8 to TRBJ2-1; no clear D. V lost 1 base, J lost 6 bases, and 7 bases lay in between. Germline V gene data show CDR1 as SGHVS and CDR2 as FQNEAQ. CDR3 size: 13 residues. CDR3 sequence (DNA): TGTGCCAGCAGCTTAGGACGGCCCAATGAGCAGTTCTTC. As protein: CASSLGRPNEQFF.

The rearrangement links TRBV30 to TRBJ1-5; D call uncertain. Germline V gives CDR1 GTSNPN, CDR2 SVGIG (reference sequence). This CDR3 is 13 amino acids long. V lost 0 bases, J lost 5 bases, and 8 bases lay in between. The CDR3 bases are TGTGCCTGGAGTGTCCGTACCGATCAGCCCCAGCATTTT. Translated: CAWSVRTDQPQHF.

The chain joins TRBV30 to TRBJ2-1; TRBD2 agrees at 10 bases. In germline, CDR1 is GTSNPN, CDR2 SVGIG (reference sequence). This CDR3 contains 14 residues. The trim removed 2 bases at V and 8 bases at J, leaving 6 bases unmatched. Written as DNA, the CDR3 is TGTGCCTGGAGTCCCGGACTAGCGGCGGATGAGCAGTTCTTC. Its protein product is CAWSPGLAADEQFF. Complete variable domain (other parts from reference TRBV30 and TRBJ2-1): SQTIHQWPATLVQPVGSPLSLECTVEGTSNPNLYWYRQAAGRGLQLLFYSVGIGQISSEVPQNLSASRPQDRQFILSSKKLLLSDSGFYLCAWSPGLAADEQFFGPGTRLTVL.

This clone occurred a few times. The chain couples TRBV5-6 to TRBJ2-7, with a possible D match to TRBD2 (5 bases). V lost 4 bases and J lost 5, with 16 bases in between. The CDR3 runs to 14 residues. Germline CDR1 is SGHDT and CDR2 is YYEEEE. This chain's CDR3 is CASSLQGGLDEQYF. In DNA, the CDR3 is TGTGCCAGCAGCCTTCAAGGCGGGCTCGACGAGCAGTACTTC.

This clone was picked up a small number of times. The chain employs TRBV30 and TRBJ1-2; TRBD1 might be the D (5 bases). Germline V gene data show CDR1 as GTSNPN and CDR2 as SVGIG (reference sequence). This CDR3 comprises 15 residues. V lost 0 bases and J lost 6, with 17 bases in between. The CDR3: CAWSVGDGREDGYTF. CDR3 bases: TGTGCCTGGAGTGTAGGGGACGGACGAGAGGATGGCTACACCTTC. Together with reference TRBV30 and TRBJ1-2, the CDR3 gives the full variable domain: SQTIHQWPATLVQPVGSPLSLECTVEGTSNPNLYWYRQAAGRGLQLLFYSVGIGQISSEVPQNLSASRPQDRQFILSSKKLLLSDSGFYLCAWSVGDGREDGYTFGSGTRLTVV.

The rearrangement uses TRBV30 and TRBJ1-2, with 7 positions matching TRBD1. Germline assignment: CDR1 GTSNPN and CDR2 SVGIG (reference sequence). Germline trimming cut 1 base from V and 3 bases from J; bases unmatched to any gene: 8. This CDR3 comprises 15 residues. CDR3 in amino acids: CAWSETGTAYYGYTF. DNA for the CDR3: TGTGCCTGGAGTGAGACCGGGACAGCCTACTATGGCTACACCTTC. Based on the CDR3 plus reference TRBV30 and TRBJ1-2, the full variable domain is SQTIHQWPATLVQPVGSPLSLECTVEGTSNPNLYWYRQAAGRGLQLLFYSVGIGQISSEVPQNLSASRPQDRQFILSSKKLLLSDSGFYLCAWSETGTAYYGYTFGSGTRLTVV.